The 8 T cell receptor beta chains reported below all come from one sample, sequenced in a study of T cell repertoires in cytomegalovirus infection. TCRdb re-called the reads with MiXCR, one entry per CDR3 protein. The profile shows 450,000 to 550,000 distinct CDR3 sequences, 16% of them singletons. Sequenced sample: CD8+ T cells from PBMCs. Receptors were obtained from a human donor in good health (CMV status not recorded). Some clones in this sample may be carry-over from other donors' samples.

This clonotype was picked up many times. The J gene is TRBJ1-2, the V gene TRBV4-1, with unresolved D. Germline V gene lookup returns CDR1 MGHRA and CDR2 YSYEKL. The CDR3 totals 15 residues. The V and J ends lost 4 bases and 1 base respectively, with 13 bases between them. CDR3 region: CASSPGETNNYGYTF. The CDR3 DNA sequence: TGCGCCAGCAGCCCCGGAGAAACTAATAACTATGGCTACACCTTC.

This clonotype was seen just once. The V and J genes are TRBV4-1 and TRBJ1-1; tentative D call: TRBD1 (6 bases). Between the trimmed V and J ends, which lost 5 bases and 4 bases, there was a span of 14 bases. This CDR3 comprises 14 residues. Germline V lookup: CDR1 MGHRA, CDR2 YSYEKL. The CDR3, as DNA: TGCGCCAGCAGCAGCCTCGGGACAAGCACTGAAGCTTTCTTT. Protein: CASSSLGTSTEAFF.

This clonotype was seen many times. The rearrangement links TRBV4-1 to TRBJ1-5; D remains ambiguous. Germline V gives CDR1 MGHRA, CDR2 YSYEKL. CDR3 size: 15 residues. V was pared by 5 bases and J by 0 bases, with 11 bases between. The CDR3 bases are TGCGCCAGCAGCGACGCACGGATTAGCAATCAGCCCCAGCATTTT. Encoded protein: CASSDARISNQPQHF.

Many counts were recorded for this clonotype. The chain links TRBV27 to TRBJ1-6, with no clear D. V gave up 0 bases and J gave up 5 bases, with 8 bases separating them. This CDR3 region has 15 residues. Germline CDR1 reads MNHEY; CDR2 reads SMNVEV (reference sequence). The CDR3 nucleotides are TGTGCCAGCAGTTTATCTAGAGGGCATAATTCACCCCTCCACTTT. Translation: CASSLSRGHNSPLHF.

The rearrangement links TRBV4-1 to TRBJ1-1; 7 nucleotides match TRBD1. CDR1 is MGHRA and CDR2 is YSYEKL in the germline V gene. This CDR3 has 13 amino acids. The V gene end was trimmed by 6 bases and the J gene end by 10 bases; junction bases not matched to a gene: 11. CDR3 amino acids: CASSRGTVRAAFF. CDR3 nucleotides: TGCGCCAGCAGTCGTGGGACAGTCCGGGCAGCTTTCTTT.

A few counts support this clonotype. This chain uses TRBV2 with TRBJ2-3; D is perhaps TRBD1 or TRBD2 (5 bases each). Germline assignment: CDR1 SNHLY and CDR2 FYNNEI. The V end was cut by 3 bases, the J end by 2 bases, with 15 bases between. This CDR3 has 16 residues. The CDR3 region is CASSERAGLFTDTQYF. The CDR3 bases are TGTGCCAGCAGTGAGAGGGCAGGGCTTTTCACAGATACGCAGTATTTT.

The V and J genes are TRBV20-1 and TRBJ1-5, with D unresolved. This CDR3 spans 14 amino acids. V lost 0 bases to trimming and J lost 1 base, with 7 bases between them. Looked up from germline, CDR1 is DFQATT and CDR2 is SNEGSKA (reference sequence). The CDR3 DNA reads as TGCAGTGCTAGAGATCTGGTGAGCAATCAGCCCCAGCATTTT. It specifies CSARDLVSNQPQHF.

This clonotype was picked up many times. J is TRBJ2-7 and V is TRBV27, with 7 bases fitting TRBD2. CDR3 length: 14 residues. The V segment lost 6 bases and the J segment 4 bases; nucleotides outside the gene matches: 9. Germline CDR1 is MNHEY and CDR2 is SMNVEV (reference sequence). DNA of the CDR3: TGTGCCAGCAGGGGAGGGGAGAAATGGTACGAGCAGTACTTC. Its protein is CASRGGEKWYEQYF.